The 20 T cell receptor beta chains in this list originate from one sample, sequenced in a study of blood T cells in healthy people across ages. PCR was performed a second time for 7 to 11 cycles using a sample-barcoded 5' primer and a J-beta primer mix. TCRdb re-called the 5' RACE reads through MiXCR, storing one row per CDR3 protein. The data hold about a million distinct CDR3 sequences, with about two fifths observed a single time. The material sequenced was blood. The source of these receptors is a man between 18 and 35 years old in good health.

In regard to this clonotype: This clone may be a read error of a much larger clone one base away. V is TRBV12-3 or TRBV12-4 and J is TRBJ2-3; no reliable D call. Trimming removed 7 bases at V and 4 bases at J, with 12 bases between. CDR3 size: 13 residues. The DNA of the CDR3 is TGTGCCAGCACCCAGGTGTACGCAGATACGCAGTATTTT. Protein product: CASTQVYADTQYF.

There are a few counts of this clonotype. CDR3 sequence: CASIGRMNTEAFF. CDR3 nucleotides: TGTGCCAGCATCGGCCGAATGAACACTGAAGCTTTCTTT. The chain is built from TRBV25-1 and TRBJ1-1; D gene uncertain. V was shortened by 7 bases and J by 0 bases, with 9 bases between the two germline ends. The CDR3 totals 13 residues. Germline V gene data show CDR1 as MGHDK and CDR2 as SYGVNS.

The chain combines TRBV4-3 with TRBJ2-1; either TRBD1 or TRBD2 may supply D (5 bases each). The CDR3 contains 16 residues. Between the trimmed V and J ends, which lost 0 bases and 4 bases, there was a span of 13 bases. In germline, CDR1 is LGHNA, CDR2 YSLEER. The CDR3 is CASSQEGRDLYNEQFF. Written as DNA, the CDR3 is TGCGCCAGCAGCCAAGAAGGCAGGGACCTTTACAATGAGCAGTTCTTC.

The CDR3 is CASSATGLSPLHF. CDR3 DNA sequence: TGTGCCAGCAGTGCGACAGGGTTGTCACCCCTCCACTTT. The chain recombines TRBV6-5 with TRBJ1-6; 7 bases are a match to TRBD1. CDR1 and CDR2 from the germline V gene are MNHEY and SVGAGI. V gave up 5 bases and J gave up 10 bases; unmatched junction bases: 5. The CDR3 has 13 residues.

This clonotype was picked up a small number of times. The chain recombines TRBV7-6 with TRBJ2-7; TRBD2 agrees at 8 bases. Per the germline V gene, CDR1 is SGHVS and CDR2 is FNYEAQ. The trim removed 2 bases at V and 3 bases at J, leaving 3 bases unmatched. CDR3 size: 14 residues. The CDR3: CASSLKAGDYEQYF. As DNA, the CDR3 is TGTGCCAGCAGCTTAAAAGCGGGGGACTACGAGCAGTACTTC.

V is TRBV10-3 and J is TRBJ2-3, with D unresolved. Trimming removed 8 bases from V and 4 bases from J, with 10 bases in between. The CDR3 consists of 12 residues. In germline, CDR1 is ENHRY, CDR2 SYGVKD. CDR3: CAIPTTSDTQYF. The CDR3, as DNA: TGTGCCATCCCGACGACCTCAGATACGCAGTATTTT.

CDR3 in amino acids: CASIFPGGGNEQFF. As DNA, the CDR3 is TGTGCCAGCATCTTCCCAGGGGGCGGCAATGAGCAGTTCTTC. The rearrangement uses TRBV6-2 or TRBV6-3 and TRBJ2-1; 8 bases match TRBD1. Germline values: CDR1 MNHEY, CDR2 SVGEGT. This CDR3 comprises 14 residues. V lost 7 bases to trimming and J lost 6 bases; unmatched junction nucleotides: 8.

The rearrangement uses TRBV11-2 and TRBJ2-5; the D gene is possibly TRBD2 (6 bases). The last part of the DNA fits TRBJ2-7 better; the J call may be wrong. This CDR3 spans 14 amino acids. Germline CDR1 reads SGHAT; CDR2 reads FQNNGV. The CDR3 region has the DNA TGTGCCAGCAGCTTAGATCGGGGGTACCACGAGCAGTACTTC. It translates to CASSLDRGYHEQYF.

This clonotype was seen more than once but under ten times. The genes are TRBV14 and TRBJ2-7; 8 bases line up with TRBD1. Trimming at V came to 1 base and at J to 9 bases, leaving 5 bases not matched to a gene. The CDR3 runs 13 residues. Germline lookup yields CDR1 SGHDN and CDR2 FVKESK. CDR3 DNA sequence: TGTGCCAGCAGCCAAGTACAGGGGGGAATGCAGTACTTC. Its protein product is CASSQVQGGMQYF. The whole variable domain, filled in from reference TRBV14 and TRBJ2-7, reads EAGVTQFPSHSVIEKGQTVTLRCDPISGHDNLYWYRRVMGKEIKFLLHFVKESKQDESGMPNNRFLAERTGGTYSTLKVQPAELEDSGVYFCASSQVQGGMQYFGPGTRLTVT.

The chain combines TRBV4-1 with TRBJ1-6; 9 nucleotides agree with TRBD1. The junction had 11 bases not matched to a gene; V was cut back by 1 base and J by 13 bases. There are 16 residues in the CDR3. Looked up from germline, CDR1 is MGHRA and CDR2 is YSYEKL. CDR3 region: CASSQGDRAAPSPLHF. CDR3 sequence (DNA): TGCGCCAGCAGCCAAGGGGACAGGGCAGCTCCTTCGCCCCTCCACTTT.

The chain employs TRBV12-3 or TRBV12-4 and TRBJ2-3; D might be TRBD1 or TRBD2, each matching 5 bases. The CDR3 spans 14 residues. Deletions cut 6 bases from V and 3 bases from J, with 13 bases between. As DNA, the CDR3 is TGTGCCAGCAGGCCTCTGGGGGTAACAGATACGCAGTATTTT. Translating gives CASRPLGVTDTQYF.

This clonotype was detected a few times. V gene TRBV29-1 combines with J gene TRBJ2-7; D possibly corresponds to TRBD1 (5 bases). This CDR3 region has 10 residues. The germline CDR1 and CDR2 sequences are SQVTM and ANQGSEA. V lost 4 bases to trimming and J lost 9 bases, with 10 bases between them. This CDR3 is CSVGRGRQYF. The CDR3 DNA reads TGCAGCGTTGGAAGGGGTAGGCAGTACTTC.

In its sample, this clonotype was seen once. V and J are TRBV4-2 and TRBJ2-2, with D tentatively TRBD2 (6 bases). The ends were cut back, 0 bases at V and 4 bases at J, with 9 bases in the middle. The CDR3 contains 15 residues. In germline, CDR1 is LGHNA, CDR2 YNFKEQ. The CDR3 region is CASSQERGFTGELFF. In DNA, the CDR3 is TGTGCCAGCAGCCAAGAACGGGGGTTCACCGGGGAGCTGTTTTTT.

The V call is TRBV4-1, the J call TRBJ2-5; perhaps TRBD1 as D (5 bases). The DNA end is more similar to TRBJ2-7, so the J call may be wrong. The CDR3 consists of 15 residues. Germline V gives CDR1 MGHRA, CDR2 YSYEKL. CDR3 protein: CASSQDVGASDEQYF. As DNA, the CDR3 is TGCGCCAGCAGCCAAGATGTTGGGGCGTCGGACGAGCAGTACTTC.

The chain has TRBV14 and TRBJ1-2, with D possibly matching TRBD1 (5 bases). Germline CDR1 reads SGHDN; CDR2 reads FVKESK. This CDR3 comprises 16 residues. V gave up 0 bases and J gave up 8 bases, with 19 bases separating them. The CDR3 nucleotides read TGTGCCAGCAGCCAAGAAGAAGTCGTTCGGGGCAGCGGCTACACCTTC. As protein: CASSQEEVVRGSGYTF.

CDR3 region: CASSAHHGPNYNEQFF. DNA of the CDR3: TGTGCCAGCAGTGCCCACCACGGGCCGAATTACAATGAGCAGTTCTTC. The chain links TRBV6-1 to TRBJ2-1, with D uncertain. The CDR3 consists of 16 residues. V lost 4 bases and J 4 bases, leaving 17 bases between the germline ends. Germline V gene sequence: CDR1 MNHNS, CDR2 SASEGT.

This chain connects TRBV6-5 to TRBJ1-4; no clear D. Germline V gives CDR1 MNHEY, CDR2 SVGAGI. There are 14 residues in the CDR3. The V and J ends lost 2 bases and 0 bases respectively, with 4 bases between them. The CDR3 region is CASSYRSTNEKLFF. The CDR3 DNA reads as TGTGCCAGCAGTTACAGGTCAACTAATGAAAAACTGTTTTTT.

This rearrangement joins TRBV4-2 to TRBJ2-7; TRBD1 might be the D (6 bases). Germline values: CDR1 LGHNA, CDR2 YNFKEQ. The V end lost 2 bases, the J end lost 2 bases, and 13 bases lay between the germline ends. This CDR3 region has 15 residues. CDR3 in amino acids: CASSQTGPDTYEQYF. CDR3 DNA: TGTGCCAGCAGCCAAACAGGGCCCGACACCTACGAGCAGTACTTC.

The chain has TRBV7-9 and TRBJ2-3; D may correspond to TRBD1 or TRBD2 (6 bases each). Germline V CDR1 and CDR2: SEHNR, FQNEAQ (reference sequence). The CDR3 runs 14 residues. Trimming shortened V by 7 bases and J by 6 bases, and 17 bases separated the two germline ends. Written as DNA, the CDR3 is TGTGCCAGCAAGCCCCCGTGGAGGGGGGATACGCAGTATTTT. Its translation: CASKPPWRGDTQYF.

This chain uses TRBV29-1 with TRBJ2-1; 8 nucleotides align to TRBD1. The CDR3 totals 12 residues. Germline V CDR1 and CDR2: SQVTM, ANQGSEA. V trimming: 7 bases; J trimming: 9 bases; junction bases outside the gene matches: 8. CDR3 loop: CSAGQGGGEQFF. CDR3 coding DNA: TGCAGCGCTGGACAGGGAGGTGGTGAGCAGTTCTTC.